In this sample, the clone carrying this T cell receptor beta chain turned up a few times. The antigen remains unidentified. The CDR3 extends over 15 amino acids. Germline V gene lookup returns CDR1 SGHDT and CDR2 YYEEEE. V trimming: 4 bases; J trimming: 5 bases; junction bases outside the gene matches: 7. With molecular barcodes, quantitative 5'-RACE was used to make the TCR beta libraries. TCRdb processed the 5' RACE reads anew with MiXCR; each CDR3 protein has one entry. The sample yields around 300,000 distinct CDR3 sequences, about 14% seen once. This sample is drawn from a study of CD8 T cells in ankylosing spondylitis. Study-wide results and caveats: Matched ankylosing spondylitis synovial fluid reportedly contained a significantly enriched population of disease-linked clones. Researchers report that disease-linked clones proved CD8+ and relatively rare in peripheral blood.

This chain connects TRBV5-6 to TRBJ2-2, with 8 bases aligning to TRBD2. Input material: blood, either unsorted or a sorted T cell fraction (not recorded which). The origin of this receptor is a male donor with ankylosing spondylitis or in good health (not recorded which). The CDR3 loop reads CASSRAGERTGELFF. The CDR3 nucleotides are TGTGCCAGCAGCAGAGCGGGAGAAAGGACCGGGGAGCTGTTTTTT.